Shown below are 22 T cell receptor beta chains from a single sample sequenced in a study of blood T cell repertoires in COVID-19. Generated by immunoSEQ multiplex PCR, the TCRdb table keeps only in-frame clones and is missing some. The sample gives some 170,000 clones, under 90% of which show up once; roughly 19% is in the top ten. Material: peripheral blood. The receptors stem from an elderly woman with acute or convalescent COVID-19.

V and J are TRBV6-5 and TRBJ1-1; D is unresolved. The length of the CDR3 is 14 residues. V lost 10 bases to trimming and J lost 10 bases, with 25 bases between them. Germline V gives CDR1 MNHEY, CDR2 SVGAGI. As DNA, the CDR3 is TGTGCCACCAAAATGTCTGGGGAGTACCTTGCAGCTTTCTTT. It specifies CATKMSGEYLAAFF.

This rearrangement joins TRBV29-1 to TRBJ1-2, with 7 bases aligning to TRBD1. The CDR3 sequence is 14 residues long. Germline V gene lookup returns CDR1 SQVTM and CDR2 ANQGSEA. Trimming took 4 bases from V and 1 from J; bases not matched to a gene: 6. CDR3 coding DNA: TGCAGCGTTGCGGGGACAGAGAATAACTATGGCTACACCTTC. Translated, it gives CSVAGTENNYGYTF.

The CDR3 DNA is TGTGCCAGCAGCTCTAGCGGGGGGACCTACAATGAGCAGTTCTTC. This gives the protein CASSSSGGTYNEQFF. The rearrangement links TRBV13 to TRBJ2-1; 11 nucleotides align to TRBD2. The germline CDR1 and CDR2 sequences are PRHDT and FYEKMQ (reference sequence). The length of the CDR3 is 15 residues. The ends lost 4 bases at V and 2 bases at J; junction bases unmatched: 1.

In this sample, this clone turned up a few times. V and J are TRBV28 and TRBJ1-2; a weak D match, TRBD1 (5 bases). Trimming shortened V by 5 bases and J by 0 bases, and 10 bases separated the two germline ends. The CDR3 is made up of 14 amino acids. CDR1 is MDHEN and CDR2 is SYDVKM in the germline V gene. CDR3 sequence: CASSDSVANYGYTF. In DNA form, the CDR3 reads TGTGCCAGCAGTGACAGCGTAGCTAACTATGGCTACACCTTC.

The V and J genes are TRBV4-2 and TRBJ2-7, with D perhaps TRBD1 (6 bases). Germline CDR1 LGHNA, CDR2 YNFKEQ. Trimming left V 5 bases short and J 3 bases short, with 17 bases between. This CDR3 comprises 15 residues. The CDR3 region is CASSADQGGYYEQYF. The CDR3 nucleotides read TGTGCCAGCAGCGCCGATCAAGGGGGATACTACGAGCAGTACTTC.

The chain joins TRBV19 to TRBJ1-1; TRBD1 aligns across 10 bases. Germline V gives CDR1 LNHDA, CDR2 SQIVND (reference sequence). The junction had 11 bases not matched to a gene; V was cut back by 9 bases and J by 1 base. The CDR3 totals 16 residues. DNA of the CDR3: TGTGCCAGCAGAAGACAGGGGGCGAGGGGGAACACTGAAGCTTTCTTT. Its protein product is CASRRQGARGNTEAFF.

V usage is TRBV7-9 and J usage is TRBJ1-2, with 7 bases fitting TRBD1. Trimming cost V 5 bases and J 3 bases; bases outside gene matches: 6. The CDR3 is 14 residues long. The germline V gene has CDR1 SEHNR and CDR2 FQNEAQ (reference sequence). CDR3 residues: CASSRLQGHYGYTF. CDR3 nucleotide sequence: TGTGCCAGCAGCCGATTACAGGGGCACTATGGCTACACCTTC. The variable domain in full, with the rest retrieved from reference TRBV7-9 and TRBJ1-2, is DTGVSQNPRHKITKRGQNVTFRCDPISEHNRLYWYRQTLGQGPEFLTYFQNEAQLEKSRLLSDRFSAERPKGSFSTLEIQRTEQGDSAMYLCASSRLQGHYGYTFGSGTRLTVV.

The rearrangement uses TRBV27 and TRBJ2-7; 7 bases are a match to TRBD1. J gave up 4 bases and V 0 bases, and 9 bases lay outside the gene matches. The CDR3 covers 16 residues. The V gene's germline CDR1 is MNHEY and CDR2 SMNVEV (reference sequence). The DNA of the CDR3 is TGTGCCAGCAGTTTATCGACAGGGCCCGCTAGGTACGAGCAGTACTTC. Amino acids: CASSLSTGPARYEQYF.

V is TRBV30 and J is TRBJ2-1, with 8 positions matching TRBD2. This CDR3 spans 16 amino acids. CDR1 GTSNPN and CDR2 SVGIG come from the germline V gene (reference sequence). The trim removed 3 bases at V and 1 base at J, leaving 8 bases unmatched. This chain's CDR3 is CAWSPGGGLSYNEQFF. The CDR3 DNA is TGTGCCTGGAGCCCGGGGGGGGGCTTATCCTACAATGAGCAGTTCTTC.

Concerning this clone: The junction shows a germline mismatch at one end, possibly a read error. This chain connects TRBV7-7 to TRBJ2-7; 8 bases match TRBD1. There are 14 residues in the CDR3. The germline V gene has CDR1 SSHAT and CDR2 FNYEAQ (reference sequence). Here the CDR3 reads CASSSGTGAYEQYF. In DNA, the CDR3 is TGTGCTAGCAGCTCGGGGACAGGAGCCTACGAGCAGTACTTC. The whole variable domain, remainder taken from reference TRBV7-7 and TRBJ2-7, is GAGVSQSPRYKVTKRGQDVTLRCDPISSHATLYWYQQALGQGPEFLTYFNYEAQPDKSGLPSDRFSAERPEGSISTLTIQRTEQRDSAMYRCASSSGTGAYEQYFGPGTRLTVT.

The V call is TRBV9, the J call TRBJ2-7; 10 bases line up with TRBD1. With V trimmed by 0 bases and J by 1 base, 1 base remained unmatched. CDR3 size: 15 residues. The V gene's germline CDR1 is SGDLS and CDR2 YYNGEE. CDR3 bases: TGTGCCAGCAGCGTAGGGGACAGGGGATCCTACGAGCAGTACTTC. It translates to CASSVGDRGSYEQYF.

This sequence joins TRBV18 and TRBJ2-7; D is possibly TRBD1 (8 bases). Trimming cost V 4 bases and J 3 bases, with 13 bases left between them. In germline, CDR1 is KGHSH, CDR2 LQKENI. The CDR3 is 14 amino acids. The CDR3 DNA sequence: TGTGCCAGCTCACACTACAGGGGGGGCTACGAGCAGTACTTC. Amino acid sequence: CASSHYRGGYEQYF.

J is TRBJ1-2 and V is TRBV7-2, with 7 bases identical to TRBD1. The trim removed 0 bases at V and 7 bases at J, leaving 17 bases unmatched. This CDR3 is built from 18 residues. Germline V gene sequence: CDR1 SGHTA, CDR2 FQGNSA. The CDR3: CASSLAHRFTAGGGGYTF. The CDR3 DNA reads as TGTGCCAGCAGCTTAGCGCACCGATTTACGGCAGGGGGTGGTGGCTACACCTTC.

The gene calls are TRBV7-9 and TRBJ2-1; 10 nucleotides match TRBD2. The CDR3 totals 15 residues. V was clipped by 1 base and J by 7 bases; unmatched bases: 4. Germline V gene data show CDR1 as SEHNR and CDR2 as FQNEAQ (reference sequence). The CDR3 DNA is TGTGCCAGCAGCTTAGATGGACTAGCGGAAAATGAGCAGTTCTTC. Translated, it gives CASSLDGLAENEQFF. The variable domain in full, completed from reference TRBV7-9 and TRBJ2-1, reads DTGVSQNPRHKITKRGQNVTFRCDPISEHNRLYWYRQTLGQGPEFLTYFQNEAQLEKSRLLSDRFSAERPKGSFSTLEIQRTEQGDSAMYLCASSLDGLAENEQFFGPGTRLTVL.

The chain is built from TRBV5-5 and TRBJ1-4, with D tentatively TRBD1 (5 bases). The CDR3 runs 16 residues. V lost 4 bases and J 7 bases, leaving 20 bases between the germline ends. Germline V gives CDR1 SGHKS, CDR2 YYEKEE (reference sequence). The CDR3 region is CASSATHTGLREKLFF. For the CDR3, the DNA is TGTGCCAGCAGCGCGACACACACGGGACTCCGTGAAAAACTGTTTTTT.

The chain joins TRBV19 to TRBJ2-5; 10 nucleotides agree with TRBD1. The CDR3 has 16 amino acids. Looked up from germline, CDR1 is LNHDA and CDR2 is SQIVND (reference sequence). Germline trimming cut 6 bases from V and 3 bases from J; bases unmatched to any gene: 10. Written as DNA, the CDR3 is TGTGCCAGTAGCACCTGGACAGGGGGATGGAAAGAGACCCAGTACTTC. Amino acid sequence: CASSTWTGGWKETQYF.

The chain uses TRBV27 and TRBJ2-7, with 7 bases identical to TRBD2. The CDR3 runs to 14 residues. The ends lost 2 bases at V and 12 bases at J; junction bases unmatched: 13. Germline values: CDR1 MNHEY, CDR2 SMNVEV (reference sequence). The chain's CDR3 is CASSLLPSGDDGYF. The CDR3 bases are TGTGCCAGCAGTTTACTCCCCAGCGGGGATGATGGGTACTTC.

The chain employs TRBV2 and TRBJ1-1, with D uncertain. Germline V CDR1 and CDR2: SNHLY, FYNNEI. V gave up 7 bases and J gave up 4 bases, with 10 bases separating them. The CDR3 has 12 residues. The CDR3 spells CASKTAGTEAFF. Here the CDR3 DNA reads TGTGCCAGCAAAACTGCAGGCACTGAAGCTTTCTTT.

V gene TRBV7-2 combines with J gene TRBJ2-3, with 9 nucleotides matching TRBD2. V trimming: 5 bases; J trimming: 5 bases; junction bases outside the gene matches: 17. Looked up from germline, CDR1 is SGHTA and CDR2 is FQGNSA. The CDR3 length is 18 residues. This CDR3 is CASSPRVVAGDNRDTQYF. The CDR3 DNA sequence: TGTGCCAGCAGCCCCCGGGTGGTAGCGGGAGATAATAGAGATACGCAGTATTTT.

The gene calls are TRBV11-2 and TRBJ2-1; 8 bases match TRBD2. The V gene's germline CDR1 is SGHAT and CDR2 FQNNGV. The V gene end was trimmed by 0 bases and the J gene end by 13 bases; junction bases not matched to a gene: 5. The CDR3 has 13 amino acids. The CDR3 DNA reads TGTGCCAGCAGCTTAGAACCGGGAGGGCAACAGTTCTTC. Translating it yields CASSLEPGGQQFF.

The chain joins TRBV19 to TRBJ2-7; 10 bases are shared with TRBD2. The germline V gene has CDR1 LNHDA and CDR2 SQIVND (reference sequence). The CDR3 spans 13 residues. The V and J ends lost 8 bases and 2 bases, in that order; junction bases with no gene match: 3. CDR3 nucleotide sequence: TGTGCCAGTGGCCTAGCGGGGGCCTACGAGCAGTACTTC. This gives the protein CASGLAGAYEQYF.

The genes are TRBV19 and TRBJ1-2; unclear D gene. V gave up 3 bases and J gave up 5 bases, with 13 bases separating them. Germline-derived CDR1 and CDR2 are LNHDA and SQIVND (reference sequence). The length of the CDR3 is 14 residues. This CDR3 is CASSIIEKTYGYTF. The CDR3 region has the DNA TGTGCCAGTAGTATTATTGAGAAGACTTATGGCTACACCTTC.